The subject of this entry is one T cell receptor beta chain. Its antigen is not identified. The data are from a study of cytomegalovirus exposure and HLA in healthy donors. Study-wide context: Out of 398 genotyped donors, about 76% belonged to the Caucasian-associated ancestry cluster. The study's findings and limits: Based on reports, TCR beta sequences accurately predicted HLA-A and HLA-B alleles for most subjects. In vitro work confirmed that three CMV-associated chains recognize CMV antigens.

Trimming removed 3 bases at V and 5 bases at J, with 14 bases between. The length of the CDR3 is 14 residues. Germline V lookup: CDR1 MDHEN, CDR2 SYDVKM. Primers: 60 Vbeta forward and 13 Jbeta reverse. Profiled with immunoSEQ multiplex PCR; TCRdb holds only in-frame clones, not every one. The sample holds about 210,000 clones, more than 80% seen once. Source material: PBMCs. This sequence was found in a man aged 25-40 years in good health and CMV-seronegative. The gene calls are TRBV28 and TRBJ2-7; maybe TRBD1 (6 bases). CDR3 in DNA: TGTGCCAGCAGTTTGGGGAGTGCAGGGGACGAGCAGTACTTC. Protein sequence: CASSLGSAGDEQYF.